This is a list of T cell receptor beta chains from one sample in a study of OX40 agonist ivuxolimab in advanced cancers. TCRdb's copy holds only in-frame clones and misses some; the assay was immunoSEQ multiplex PCR. The sample lists approximately 60,000 clones, around 84% occurring once. The sample consisted of CD4+ or CD8+ T cells sorted from blood, taken in a trial of the OX40 agonist ivuxolimab. These receptors were collected from an adult with an advanced solid tumor such as melanoma, head and neck, liver or kidney cancer. Both conserved end residues are part of each CDR3.

V gene	J gene	CDR3 protein
TRBV30	TRBJ2-1	CAWSRSGVGEQFF
TRBV5-6	TRBJ1-1	CASSLVQGTTEAFF
TRBV29-1	TRBJ1-1	CSVKQDYLRDTEAFF
TRBV7-9	TRBJ2-1	CASSLVGSQTNEQFF
TRBV5-5	TRBJ1-1	CASRRDITEAFF
TRBV30	TRBJ2-4	CAWGPRVAKNIQYF
TRBV6-5	TRBJ1-3	CASSYSGRLNTIYF
TRBV6-4	TRBJ2-1	CASSDSYRTQNEQFF
TRBV27	TRBJ1-5	CASSPALGSQPQHF
TRBV20-1	TRBJ1-2	CSAKTGGGYTF
TRBV11-3	TRBJ2-3	CASSSGLAPDTQYF
TRBV5-1	TRBJ2-3	CASSYGSGPRDTQYF
TRBV6-6	TRBJ1-5	CASRYSSRGDQPQHF
TRBV7-8	TRBJ2-6	CASSLGQGSSGANVLTF
TRBV7-9	TRBJ2-5	CASSLAGGFRSWETQYF
TRBV21-1	-	CASSKGRRSYEQYF
TRBV11-3	TRBJ2-7	CASSLGAGYEQYF
TRBV19	TRBJ2-5	CASSTSPQGQETQYF
TRBV7-9	TRBJ2-3	CASSLSAGGRTDTQYF
TRBV29-1	TRBJ1-2	CSVENPGVDGYTF
TRBV2	TRBJ2-3	CASSDGLAGSTDTQYF
TRBV10-1	TRBJ1-3	CASSGTVGNTIYF
TRBV6-4	TRBJ1-5	CASKLSFYSNQPQHF
TRBV10-2	TRBJ2-1	CASSDEDRVDFF
TRBV11-3	TRBJ2-7	CASSLYPQGFYEQYF
TRBV5-1	TRBJ2-7	CASRPGQVVYEQYF
TRBV7-7	TRBJ2-2	CASSSLTGGLSGELFF